This T cell receptor beta chain was sequenced for a study of T cell repertoires in cytomegalovirus infection. TCRdb processed the reads anew with MiXCR; each CDR3 protein has one entry. The sample gives 160,000 or so distinct CDR3 sequences, over 15% of which show up once; over 15% is in the top ten. Study results and limitations: Summed frequency of public TCR beta families distinguished CMV carriers with the relevant HLA.

V lost 8 bases, J lost 8 bases, and 21 bases lay in between. This CDR3 region has 14 residues. Turning to this clonotype: Its antigen is not identified.

This receptor was obtained from a human donor in good health (CMV status not recorded). Some clones in this sample may be carry-over from other donors' samples. The sample consisted of CD8+ T cells from PBMCs. The chain recombines TRBV12-3 or TRBV12-4 with TRBJ1-1; D possibly corresponds to TRBD1 (5 bases). CDR3 sequence (DNA): TGTGCCAGCGGGGACCGGGACTACGGGTCGGAAGCTTTCTTT. It is translated as CASGDRDYGSEAFF.